This entry lists 5 T cell receptor beta chains sequenced from one sample in a study of blood T cells in healthy people across ages (dated by TCRdb to 2015 to 2017). Libraries were constructed by 5' RACE. The sequencer listed for this sample is Illumina HiSeq 2500. A second PCR of about 6 to 12 cycles was performed with a sample-barcoded 5' primer and a J-beta primer mix. TCRdb cleaned the public reads at Q25 with fastp, built clones with MiXCR and kept in-frame beta chains. CDR3 protein duplicates are merged, each entry listing the most common genes and DNA. Present in this sample are approximately 1.5 million distinct CDR3 sequences, roughly 32% of which were seen just once. The ten largest clones take up roughly 10% of the sample. Sequencing was done on a sample of blood. These TCRs come from a woman aged 25 to 39 in good health.

This clonotype was detected ten times or more. The chain combines TRBV5-1 with TRBJ2-1, with 8 positions matching TRBD2. Germline CDR1 reads SGHRS; CDR2 reads YFSETQ. V was clipped by 0 bases and J by 6 bases; unmatched bases: 2. The CDR3 sequence is 14 residues long. The CDR3 DNA follows: TGCGCCAGCAGCTTGGTAGCGGGAAGCAATGAGCAGTTCTTC. Translating gives CASSLVAGSNEQFF.

This clonotype was seen only a few times. V usage is TRBV5-1 and J usage is TRBJ2-7; the D is unclear. The CDR3 runs 13 residues. CDR1 is SGHRS, CDR2 YFSETQ, per germline. V was clipped by 4 bases and J by 4 bases, with 12 bases between them. The CDR3 coding sequence is TGCGCCAGCAGCCCGGTGCGTTCGTACGAGCAGTACTTC. Translation gives CASSPVRSYEQYF.

V and J are TRBV7-8 and TRBJ2-2, with 8 bases matching TRBD1. This CDR3 is 17 amino acids long. Germline assignment: CDR1 SGHVS and CDR2 FQNEAQ. The V segment lost 1 base and the J segment 9 bases; nucleotides outside the gene matches: 13. The CDR3 DNA follows: TGTGCCAGCAGCTTAGGACCCTGGACAGGGAGTATGAGGGAGCTGTTTTTT. Translation: CASSLGPWTGSMRELFF.

The chain joins TRBV11-2 to TRBJ2-1; 8 nucleotides match TRBD2. The germline V gene has CDR1 SGHAT and CDR2 FQNNGV. This CDR3 region has 14 residues. V lost 3 bases to trimming and J lost 9 bases; unmatched junction nucleotides: 7. The CDR3 protein is CASSFSFGRGEQFF. CDR3 nucleotide sequence: TGTGCCAGCAGCTTTAGTTTCGGGAGGGGTGAGCAGTTCTTC.

This chain's CDR3 is CSVGGQSSYEQYF. CDR3 DNA: TGCAGCGTGGGGGGTCAAAGCTCCTACGAGCAGTACTTC. V usage is TRBV29-1 and J usage is TRBJ2-7; maybe TRBD2 (6 bases). V gave up 6 bases and J gave up 0 bases, with 12 bases separating them. The CDR3 consists of 13 residues. Germline values: CDR1 SQVTM, CDR2 ANQGSEA.